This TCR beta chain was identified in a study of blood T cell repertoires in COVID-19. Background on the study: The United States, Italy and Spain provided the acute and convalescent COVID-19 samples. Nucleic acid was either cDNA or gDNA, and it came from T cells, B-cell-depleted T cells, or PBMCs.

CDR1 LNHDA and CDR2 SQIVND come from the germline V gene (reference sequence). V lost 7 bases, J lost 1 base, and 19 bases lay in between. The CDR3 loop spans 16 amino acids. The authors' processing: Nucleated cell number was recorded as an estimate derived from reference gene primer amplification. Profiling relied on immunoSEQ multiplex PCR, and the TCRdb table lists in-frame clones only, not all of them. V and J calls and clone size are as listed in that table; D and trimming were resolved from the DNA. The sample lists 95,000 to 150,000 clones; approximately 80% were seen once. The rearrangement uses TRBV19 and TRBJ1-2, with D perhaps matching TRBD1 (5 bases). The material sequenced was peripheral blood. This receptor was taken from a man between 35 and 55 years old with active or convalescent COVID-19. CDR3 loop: CASTLLGQNRNYGYTF. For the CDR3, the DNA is TGTGCCAGTACCCTACTGGGGCAGAACCGTAACTATGGCTACACCTTC.